This TCR beta chain was captured in a study of T cell repertoires in cytomegalovirus infection. Across the whole study: Public TCR beta signatures indicated both CMV infection and matching HLA type.

A remark on this clonotype: The antigen remains unidentified.

Points from the study as a whole: Adding up the frequency of public TCR beta families identified people who carried CMV plus the relevant HLA. Within the response measured ex vivo, HLA-C-restricted CMV-specific TCR beta clonotypes were dominant.

V dropped 1 base and J dropped 4 bases, with 13 bases sitting between them. This CDR3 region has 15 residues. Germline CDR1 reads MGHDK; CDR2 reads SYGVNS. TCRdb itself ran the reads through MiXCR, one entry per CDR3 protein. The sample has around 450,000 distinct CDR3 sequences, about a third seen once. The receptor was derived from a human donor in good health (CMV status not recorded). Some clones in this sample may be carry-over from other donors' samples. Sequencing input: PBMCs. The rearrangement uses TRBV25-1 and TRBJ1-2, with unresolved D. This CDR3 is CASSESGVPFYGYTF. DNA for the CDR3: TGTGCCAGCAGTGAATCCGGGGTACCGTTCTATGGCTACACCTTC.